Listed below are T cell receptor beta chains from one sample, sequenced in a study of blood T cell repertoires in COVID-19. TCRdb's table, derived via immunoSEQ multiplex PCR, lists solely in-frame clones and lacks some. The profile shows about 160,000 clones, approximately 84% of them singletons. Sequencing used peripheral blood. Every receptor here comes from a woman older than 75 with acute or convalescent COVID-19. CDR3s include the opening cysteine and the closing phenylalanine or tryptophan. The D gene is left open where the match is weak. Some rows mark clone size as missing; the rest say once, few, many or name a class of expanded clone.

D gene,V gene,J gene,clone size,CDR3 DNA,CDR3 protein
TRBD2,TRBV12-3/TRBV12-4,TRBJ2-1,.,TGTGCCAGCGTAAGGGGAACTAGCGGGTCCGCACTCTTC,CASVRGTSGSALF
TRBD1,TRBV9,TRBJ1-2,.,TGTGCCAGCAGCGATGACAGGGGTAATGGCTACACCTTC,CASSDDRGNGYTF
TRBD1,TRBV5-6,TRBJ1-1,few,TGTGCCAGCAGCTCCCGGGACAGGGTTGGCACTGAAGCTTTCTTT,CASSSRDRVGTEAFF
.,TRBV7-8,TRBJ2-5,.,TGTGCCAGCAGCTTAGATAGCCTAGTCCAAGAGACCCAGTACTTC,CASSLDSLVQETQYF
TRBD1,TRBV7-2,TRBJ1-1,.,TGTGCCAGCAGCAGTCCAGGGGGCAGGGCTGAAGCTTTCTTT,CASSSPGGRAEAFF
.,TRBV11-2,TRBJ2-2,.,TGTGCCAGCGGTCACATCGGGGAGCTGTTTTTT,CASGHIGELFF
.,TRBV29-1,TRBJ2-3,.,TGCAGCGTTGAGACAGGCTCAGATACGCAGTATTTT,CSVETGSDTQYF
TRBD2,TRBV19,TRBJ2-7,.,TGTGCCAGTAGCGCGGGGGGGGGCTTCGACGAGCAGTACTTC,CASSAGGGFDEQYF
.,TRBV14,TRBJ2-5,.,TGTGCCAGCAGCCAAAAAGCGGGCGAGACCCAGTACTTC,CASSQKAGETQYF
.,TRBV28,TRBJ1-2,.,TGTGCCAGCAGTGTACACCCGGAGGACTATGGCTACACCTTC,CASSVHPEDYGYTF
.,TRBV4-1,TRBJ1-5,.,TGCGCCAGCAGCCAATGGGGCAGCAATCAGCCCCAGCATTTT,CASSQWGSNQPQHF
TRBD1,TRBV7-6,TRBJ1-5,.,TGTGCCAGCAGCCAAGGGACAGGGAGAGGCAATCAGCCCCAGCATTTT,CASSQGTGRGNQPQHF
.,TRBV7-9,TRBJ2-4,.,TGTGCCAGCAGCTTTGAGGGAACCAAAAACATTCAGTACTTC,CASSFEGTKNIQYF
.,TRBV7-2,TRBJ2-6,.,TGTGCCAGCAGCTTTAGGGGGTCCTCTGGGGCCAACGTCCTGACTTTC,CASSFRGSSGANVLTF
.,TRBV28,TRBJ2-4,once,TGTGCCAGCAGTTTTGGGGGAGGCGCCCAGCCCAAAAACATTCAGTACTTC,CASSFGGGAQPKNIQYF
TRBD2,TRBV5-6,TRBJ2-5,once,TGTGCCAGCAGCTCCGGGACTAGTACGGAGACCCAGTACTTC,CASSSGTSTETQYF
.,TRBV6-5,TRBJ2-7,.,TGTGCCAGCAGTAAGATCAGGGAATCCACGTACGAGCAGTACTTC,CASSKIRESTYEQYF
.,TRBV28,TRBJ2-5,.,TGTGCCAGCAGCTTAGCAGGGGCAAGGGAGACCCAGTACTTC,CASSLAGARETQYF
.,TRBV19,TRBJ2-7,once,TGTGCCAGTAGTATAAGCCCCCTCACCTACGAGCAGTACTTC,CASSISPLTYEQYF
TRBD1,TRBV28,TRBJ2-5,.,TGTGCCAGCAGTCTCACAACAGGGGGCGTAGGGACCCAGTACTTC,CASSLTTGGVGTQYF
.,TRBV5-1,TRBJ2-3,.,TGCGCCAGCAGCTTGACACACACAGATACGCAGTATTTT,CASSLTHTDTQYF
TRBD1,TRBV12-3/TRBV12-4,TRBJ1-1,.,TGTGCCAGCGGTGACAGGGCCAGTGAAGCTTTCTTT,CASGDRASEAFF
.,TRBV10-2,TRBJ1-2,.,TGCGCCAGCAGCCCAAGGACAAACGATGGCTACACCTTC,CASSPRTNDGYTF
.,TRBV6-5,TRBJ1-2,.,TGTGCCAGCAATGGCCCCCTTCATGGCTACACCTTC,CASNGPLHGYTF
.,TRBV7-9,TRBJ1-6,.,TGTGCCAGCAGCCCACAGGGAATAAATAATTCACCCCTCCACTTT,CASSPQGINNSPLHF
.,TRBV5-4,TRBJ2-7,many,TGTGCCAGCAGCCGGGACTCGAGCTCCTACGAGCAGTACTTC,CASSRDSSSYEQYF
.,TRBV18,TRBJ2-2,.,TGTGCCAGCTCCGACAGGAACACCGGGGAGCTGTTTTTT,CASSDRNTGELFF
.,TRBV18,TRBJ1-1,.,TGTGCCAGCTCGAGACAGGCGGTGAACACTGAAGCTTTCTTT,CASSRQAVNTEAFF
TRBD1,TRBV7-2,TRBJ1-2,.,TGTGCCAGCAGCTTATGGACAGGGGGCGCGGATGGCTACACCTTC,CASSLWTGGADGYTF
TRBD1,TRBV6-5,TRBJ1-1,.,TGTGCCAGCAGATCGACAGGGTTGGTGACTGAAGCTTTCTTT,CASRSTGLVTEAFF